The 6 T cell receptor beta chains below were found in one sample sequenced in a study of shared clonotypes between healthy human individuals (dated by TCRdb to the early 2020s). Receptors were amplified or captured by the immunoSEQ multiplex PCR assay. TCRdb provides this immuneACCESS table in a form limited to in-frame rearrangements. Some clones are lacking; in checked studies, under half of them reflect an unresolved V gene, and why the rest are absent is not known. The sample data list some 680,000 clones, and around 73% of these were observed just once. The ten largest clones add up to around 1.7% of the sample. The material sequenced was memory CD4+ T cells sorted from blood. The cell subset or site label, read with the paper, signifies: CD45RA-negative fraction. Source of these receptors: a young woman in good health.

The V and J genes are TRBV14 and TRBJ2-7; D gene ambiguous. The V end lost 4 bases, the J end lost 3 bases, and 10 bases lay between the germline ends. CDR1 SGHDN and CDR2 FVKESK come from the germline V gene. The CDR3 length is 13 residues. This CDR3 is CASSRASGYEQYF. DNA of the CDR3: TGTGCCAGCAGCCGAGCGAGTGGCTACGAGCAGTACTTC.

The gene calls are TRBV5-1 and TRBJ2-1; D remains unclear. The CDR3 is 13 residues long. V lost 0 bases and J 6 bases, leaving 7 bases between the germline ends. Germline lookup yields CDR1 SGHRS and CDR2 YFSETQ. The CDR3 region has the DNA TGCGCCAGCAGCTTGGTCCCGGGCAATGAGCAGTTCTTC. It specifies CASSLVPGNEQFF.

The rearrangement links TRBV15 to TRBJ2-1, with unresolved D. Germline V gene sequence: CDR1 LNHNV, CDR2 YYDKDF (reference sequence). CDR3 size: 12 residues. Trimming left V 6 bases short and J 12 bases short, with 15 bases between. CDR3 in DNA: TGTGCCACCAGTGTCGGAGATGGGTCGCAGTTCTTC. Translation: CATSVGDGSQFF.

The chain combines TRBV4-1 with TRBJ2-1; the match to TRBD2 covers 15 bases. Germline CDR1 MGHRA, CDR2 YSYEKL. This CDR3 contains 22 residues. V trimming: 2 bases; J trimming: 0 bases; junction bases outside the gene matches: 14. The CDR3 bases are TGCGCCAGCAGCCAAATTTCGCAGGGGGGACTAGCGGGAGGAAGCTCCTACAATGAGCAGTTCTTC. As protein: CASSQISQGGLAGGSSYNEQFF.

This clone was detected only a few times. This chain uses TRBV18 with TRBJ1-2, with 9 bases aligning to TRBD1. Trimming at V came to 3 bases and at J to 5 bases, leaving 10 bases not matched to a gene. The CDR3 spans 16 residues. Germline CDR1 reads KGHSH; CDR2 reads LQKENI. The CDR3 is CASSPIRGQGDYGYTF. The CDR3 nucleotides read TGTGCCAGCTCACCGATACGGGGACAGGGAGATTATGGCTACACCTTC.

This clone was counted between two and nine times. The rearrangement links TRBV6-1 to TRBJ1-4, with 7 bases aligning to TRBD1. Trimming took 3 bases from V and 2 from J; bases not matched to a gene: 0. Germline loops: CDR1 MNHNS, CDR2 SASEGT. The CDR3 contains 14 residues. The CDR3 DNA is TGTGCCAGCAGTGACAGGGGGACTAATGAAAAACTGTTTTTT. Its translation is CASSDRGTNEKLFF.